The present entry profiles one T cell receptor (beta chain) with its context. Its antigen remains unknown. This entry comes from a study of CXCR3-negative and CXCR3-positive naive CD8 T cells. At the level of the study: Overall TRB read output was approximately 140 million, and each library contained about 1.5 +/- 0.3 million reads. Study-level points and caveats: TRBV-TRBJ usage matched between naive CXCR3-negative and CXCR3-positive cells but not between memory cells. The naive subsets expressed comparable surface CD5, and the authors inferred TCR strength from TRB CDR3 properties.

This CDR3 comprises 13 residues. The V gene's germline CDR1 is SGHDN and CDR2 FVKESK. Preparation of TRB cDNA libraries relied on 5' RACE carrying UMI labels. TCRdb reprocessed the 5' RACE reads; each CDR3 protein has one entry and no DNA is given. The sample table includes more than 45,000 distinct CDR3 sequences. The receptor comes from a human donor in good health. Some clones in this sample may be carry-over from other donors' samples. This rearrangement joins TRBV14 to TRBJ2-5. The material sequenced was memory CD8+ T cells from blood. CDR3 amino acids: CASSQAAIETQYF.